This TCR beta chain comes out of a study of blood T cell repertoires in COVID-19 (dated by TCRdb to about 2020). With regard to the full study: Samples from collaborators originated in the United States, Italy and Spain and spanned both the acute and convalescent phases of COVID-19. The material from the prospective study consisted of cDNA or gDNA derived from T cells, B-cell-depleted T cells, or PBMCs. Subjects who had been exposed to COVID-19, were actively infected with it, or had recovered from it provided the deeply sampled blood TCRbeta repertoires that made up the dataset. The repertoires were released in a freely available public database intended as a resource for research on the immune response to SARS-CoV-2. Samples were obtained from the ongoing ImmuneRACE study (first 160 participants) and from approximately 1,200 subjects provided by 6 global collaborators. The sample metadata nearly always contained a de-identified subject ID, COVID-19 status, age in years and sex. Where available, HLA class I and class II types were obtained from metadata supplied by the sample provider rather than from assay-based typing. Broad study findings and their caveats: The amount of clinical and demographic metadata varied by source and participant and was provided uncurated.

For this clone: What this receptor recognizes is not known. No base quality values were provided; no much bigger clone lies one nucleotide off.

V trim: 1 base; J trim: 5 bases; unmatched bases: 1. The CDR3 sequence holds 13 residues, the cysteine and phenylalanine included. Only the CDR3 portion is preserved as DNA: 39 bases, with reading frame beginning at the first base. Taken from the germline V gene, the CDR1 and CDR2 loops are KGHSH and LQKENI. TCRbeta CDR3 regions were amplified from genomic DNA by means of the immunoSEQ Assay, a bias-controlled multiplex PCR. In the source study's methods: Nucleated cell counts per sample were estimated from amplification of reference gene primers within the assay. To quantify the absolute abundance of each unique TCRbeta CDR3 rearrangement, sequence reads were collapsed and filtered. For each sample, productive Simpson clonality was calculated by taking the square root of Simpson's diversity index across productive rearrangements. TCRdb stores this immuneACCESS table with in-frame sequences only. Part of the clones is absent; in the studies checked, under half of the shortfall reflects unresolved V genes, and no reason is known for the rest. D and trimming were read from the DNA, whereas the V and J calls and clone size are those reported in that table. In this sample the table shows under 300,000 clones, roughly 86% of which occur a single time. Less than 8.5% of the sample is taken by the ten largest.

Each collaborating institution followed its own protocols to collect whole blood in K2EDTA tubes. For TCRbeta analysis, collaborators shipped samples in one of three forms: frozen whole blood, isolated PBMCs, or DNA extracted from either of those sample types. This chain is built from TRBV18 and TRBJ1-2; 7 nucleotides in the junction match TRBD1. Sample: peripheral blood. This receptor was identified in a woman aged 65 to 85 with active or convalescent COVID-19. The DNA is as follows: TGTGCCAGCTCACCACGACAGGGTTATGGCTACACCTTC. It translates to CASSPRQGYGYTF.